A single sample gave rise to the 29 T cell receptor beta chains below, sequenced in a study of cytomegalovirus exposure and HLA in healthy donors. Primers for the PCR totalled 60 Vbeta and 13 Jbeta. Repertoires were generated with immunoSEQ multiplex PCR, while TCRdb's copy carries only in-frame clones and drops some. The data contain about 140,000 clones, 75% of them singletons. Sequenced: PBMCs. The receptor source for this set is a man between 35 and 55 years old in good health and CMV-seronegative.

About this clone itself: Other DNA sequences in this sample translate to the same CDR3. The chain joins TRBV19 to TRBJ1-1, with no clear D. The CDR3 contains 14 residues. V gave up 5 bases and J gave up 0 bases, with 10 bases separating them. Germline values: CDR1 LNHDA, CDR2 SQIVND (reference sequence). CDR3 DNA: TGTGCCAGTAGTCGGCGGGAGATGAACACTGAAGCTTTCTTT. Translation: CASSRREMNTEAFF.

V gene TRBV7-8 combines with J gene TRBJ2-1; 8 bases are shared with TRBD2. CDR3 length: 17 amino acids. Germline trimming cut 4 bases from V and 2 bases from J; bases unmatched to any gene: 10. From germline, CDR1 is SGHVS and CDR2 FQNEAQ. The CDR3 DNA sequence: TGTGCCAGCAGCTCACCTGAGCGGGGGACACCCTACAATGAGCAGTTCTTC. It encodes CASSSPERGTPYNEQFF.

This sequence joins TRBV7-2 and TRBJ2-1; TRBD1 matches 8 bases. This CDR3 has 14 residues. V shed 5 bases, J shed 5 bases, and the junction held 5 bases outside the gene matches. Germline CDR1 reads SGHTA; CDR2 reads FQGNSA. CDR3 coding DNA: TGTGCCAGCAGCCGAGCGACAGGGGACAATGAGCAGTTCTTC. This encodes CASSRATGDNEQFF.

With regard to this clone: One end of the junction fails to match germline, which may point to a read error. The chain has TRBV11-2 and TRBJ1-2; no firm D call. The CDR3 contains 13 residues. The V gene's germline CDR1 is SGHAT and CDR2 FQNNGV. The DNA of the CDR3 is TGTGCCAGCAGCTTAGGAGGTCCCACGGCTCTTTCCTTC. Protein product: CASSLGGPTALSF.

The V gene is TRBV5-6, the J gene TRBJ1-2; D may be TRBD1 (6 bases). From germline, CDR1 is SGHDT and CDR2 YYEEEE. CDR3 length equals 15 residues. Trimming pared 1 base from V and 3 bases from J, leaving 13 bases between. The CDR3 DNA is TGTGCCAGCAGCTTGTCGACAGGACCCTACTATGGCTACACCTTC. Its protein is CASSLSTGPYYGYTF.

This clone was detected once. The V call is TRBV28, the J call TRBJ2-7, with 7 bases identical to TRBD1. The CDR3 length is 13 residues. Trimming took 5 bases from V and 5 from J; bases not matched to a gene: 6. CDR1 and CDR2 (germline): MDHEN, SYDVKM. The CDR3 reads CASSRQGTNEQYF. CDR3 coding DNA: TGTGCCAGCAGTCGACAGGGTACCAACGAGCAGTACTTC. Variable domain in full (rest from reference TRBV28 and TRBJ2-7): DVKVTQSSRYLVKRTGEKVFLECVQDMDHENMFWYRQDPGLGLRLIYFSYDVKMKEKGDIPEGYSVSREKKERFSLILESASTNQTSMYLCASSRQGTNEQYFGPGTRLTVT.

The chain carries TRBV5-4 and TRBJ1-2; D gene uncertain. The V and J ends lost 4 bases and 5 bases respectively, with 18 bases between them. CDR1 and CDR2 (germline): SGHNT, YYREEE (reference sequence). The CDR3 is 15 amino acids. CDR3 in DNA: TGTGCCAGCAGCGGTTCGTTCCCGGGGATATATGGCTACACCTTC. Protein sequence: CASSGSFPGIYGYTF.

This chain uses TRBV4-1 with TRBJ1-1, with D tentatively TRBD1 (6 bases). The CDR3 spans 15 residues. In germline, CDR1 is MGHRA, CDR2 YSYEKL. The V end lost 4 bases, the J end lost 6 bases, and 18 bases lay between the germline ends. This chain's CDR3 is CASSPFSGGSAEAFF. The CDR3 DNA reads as TGCGCCAGCAGCCCGTTTTCGGGGGGCTCAGCTGAAGCTTTCTTT.

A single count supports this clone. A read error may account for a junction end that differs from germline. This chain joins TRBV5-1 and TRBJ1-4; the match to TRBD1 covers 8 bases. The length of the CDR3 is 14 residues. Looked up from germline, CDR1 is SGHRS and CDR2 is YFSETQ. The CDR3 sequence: CVSSFQGAGEKLFF. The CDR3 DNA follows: TGCGTCAGCAGCTTCCAGGGGGCGGGAGAAAAACTGTTTTTT.

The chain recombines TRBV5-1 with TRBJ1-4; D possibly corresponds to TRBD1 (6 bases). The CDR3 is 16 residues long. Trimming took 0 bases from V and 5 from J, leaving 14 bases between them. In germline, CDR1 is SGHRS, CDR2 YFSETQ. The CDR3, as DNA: TGCGCCAGCAGCTTGGCCCTGACAGGCAGGAATGAAAAACTGTTTTTT. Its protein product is CASSLALTGRNEKLFF.

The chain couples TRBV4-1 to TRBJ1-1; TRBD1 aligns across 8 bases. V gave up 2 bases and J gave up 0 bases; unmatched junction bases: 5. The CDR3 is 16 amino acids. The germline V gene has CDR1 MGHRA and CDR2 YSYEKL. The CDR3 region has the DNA TGCGCCAGCAGCCAAAGACAGGGGATGATGAACACTGAAGCTTTCTTT. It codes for CASSQRQGMMNTEAFF.

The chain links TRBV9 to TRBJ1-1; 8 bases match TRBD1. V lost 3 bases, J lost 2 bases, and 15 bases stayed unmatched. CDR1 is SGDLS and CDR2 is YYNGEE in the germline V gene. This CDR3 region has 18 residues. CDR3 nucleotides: TGTGCCAGCAGCGGCCGGGACAGGATAGGGGTGGGCAACACTGAAGCTTTCTTT. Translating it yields CASSGRDRIGVGNTEAFF.

The CDR3 reads CASSLVGMGEGQPQHF. In DNA form, the CDR3 reads TGTGCCAGCAGCTTAGTCGGTATGGGCGAAGGTCAGCCCCAGCATTTT. The chain recombines TRBV7-2 with TRBJ1-5; D gene uncertain. CDR3 length equals 16 residues. Per the germline V gene, CDR1 is SGHTA and CDR2 is FQGNSA. The V and J ends lost 1 base and 6 bases respectively, with 16 bases between them.

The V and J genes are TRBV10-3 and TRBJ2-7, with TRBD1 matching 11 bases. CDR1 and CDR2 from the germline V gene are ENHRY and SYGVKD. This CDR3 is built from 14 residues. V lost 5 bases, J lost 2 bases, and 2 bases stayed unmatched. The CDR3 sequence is CAISRGQGAYEQYF. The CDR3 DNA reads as TGTGCCATCAGTAGGGGACAGGGGGCCTACGAGCAGTACTTC.

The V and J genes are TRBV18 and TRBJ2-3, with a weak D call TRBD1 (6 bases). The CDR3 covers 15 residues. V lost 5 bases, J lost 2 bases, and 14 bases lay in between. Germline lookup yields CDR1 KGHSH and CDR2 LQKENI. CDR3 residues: CASSGTLGTTDTQYF. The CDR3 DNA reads TGTGCCAGCTCAGGGACACTGGGGACCACAGATACGCAGTATTTT.

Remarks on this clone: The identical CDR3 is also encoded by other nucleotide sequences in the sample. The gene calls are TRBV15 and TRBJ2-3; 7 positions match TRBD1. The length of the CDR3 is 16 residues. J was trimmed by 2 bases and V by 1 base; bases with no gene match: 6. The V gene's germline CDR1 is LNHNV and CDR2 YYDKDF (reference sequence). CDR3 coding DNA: TGTGCCACCAGCAGAGCACGAGGGGGCCCCACAGATACGCAGTATTTT. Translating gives CATSRARGGPTDTQYF.

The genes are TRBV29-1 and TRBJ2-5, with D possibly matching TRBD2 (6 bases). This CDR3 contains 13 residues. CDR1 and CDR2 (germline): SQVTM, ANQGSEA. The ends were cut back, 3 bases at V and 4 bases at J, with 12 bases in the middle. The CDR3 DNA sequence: TGCAGCGTTGATCGCCAGGGAGGAGAGACCCAGTACTTC. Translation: CSVDRQGGETQYF.

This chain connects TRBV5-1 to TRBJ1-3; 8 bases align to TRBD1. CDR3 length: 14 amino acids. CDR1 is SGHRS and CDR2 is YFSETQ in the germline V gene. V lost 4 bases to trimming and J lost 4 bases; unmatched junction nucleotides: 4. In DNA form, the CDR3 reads TGCGCCAGCAGCACGACAGGGGAAGGAAACACCATATATTTT. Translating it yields CASSTTGEGNTIYF. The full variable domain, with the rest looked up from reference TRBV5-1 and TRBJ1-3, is KAGVTQTPRYLIKTRGQQVTLSCSPISGHRSVSWYQQTPGQGLQFLFEYFSETQRNKGNFPGRFSGRQFSNSRSEMNVSTLELGDSALYLCASSTTGEGNTIYFGEGSWLTVV.

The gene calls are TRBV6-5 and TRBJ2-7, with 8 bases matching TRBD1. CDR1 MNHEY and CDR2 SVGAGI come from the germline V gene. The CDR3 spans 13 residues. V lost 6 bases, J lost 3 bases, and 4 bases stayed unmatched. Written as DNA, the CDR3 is TGTGCCAGCAGGAAAGGACAGGGCTACGAGCAGTACTTC. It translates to CASRKGQGYEQYF.

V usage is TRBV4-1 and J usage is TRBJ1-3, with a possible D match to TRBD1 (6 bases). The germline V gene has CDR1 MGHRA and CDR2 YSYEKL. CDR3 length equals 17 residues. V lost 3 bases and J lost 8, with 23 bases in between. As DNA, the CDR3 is TGCGCCAGCAGCCACCCTTTACAGGGCACGAAGTGGGACACCATATATTTT. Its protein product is CASSHPLQGTKWDTIYF.

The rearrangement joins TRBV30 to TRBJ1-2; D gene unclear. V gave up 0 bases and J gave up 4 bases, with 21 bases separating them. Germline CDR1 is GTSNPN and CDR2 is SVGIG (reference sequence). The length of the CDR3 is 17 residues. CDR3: CAWSVLSSLGSIYGYTF. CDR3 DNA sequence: TGTGCCTGGAGTGTACTTTCGTCGCTCGGGAGCATCTATGGCTACACCTTC. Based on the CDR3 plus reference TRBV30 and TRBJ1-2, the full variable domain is SQTIHQWPATLVQPVGSPLSLECTVEGTSNPNLYWYRQAAGRGLQLLFYSVGIGQISSEVPQNLSASRPQDRQFILSSKKLLLSDSGFYLCAWSVLSSLGSIYGYTFGSGTRLTVV.

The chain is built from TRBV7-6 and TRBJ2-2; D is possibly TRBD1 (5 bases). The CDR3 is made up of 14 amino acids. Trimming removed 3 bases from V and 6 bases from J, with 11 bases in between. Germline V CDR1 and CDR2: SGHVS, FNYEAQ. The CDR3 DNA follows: TGTGCCAGCAGCTTCCAGGGTATCGCCGGGGAGCTGTTTTTT. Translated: CASSFQGIAGELFF. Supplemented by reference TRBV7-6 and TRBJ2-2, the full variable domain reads GAGVSQSPRYKVTKRGQDVALRCDPISGHVSLYWYRQALGQGPEFLTYFNYEAQQDKSGLPNDRFSAERPEGSISTLTIQRTEQRDSAMYRCASSFQGIAGELFFGEGSRLTVL.

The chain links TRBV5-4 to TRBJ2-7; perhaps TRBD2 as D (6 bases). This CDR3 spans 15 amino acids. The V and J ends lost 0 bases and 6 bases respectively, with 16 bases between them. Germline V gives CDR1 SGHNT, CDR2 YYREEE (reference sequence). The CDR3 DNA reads TGTGCCAGCAGCTTGGTACTAGCCACATTCAGCGAGCAGTACTTC. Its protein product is CASSLVLATFSEQYF.

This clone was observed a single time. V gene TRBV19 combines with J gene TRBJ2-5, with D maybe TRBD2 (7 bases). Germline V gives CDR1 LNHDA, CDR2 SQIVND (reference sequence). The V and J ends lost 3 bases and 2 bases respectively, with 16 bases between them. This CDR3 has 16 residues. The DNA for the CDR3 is TGTGCCAGTAGTATCCTCTTCGGGGGGCTGCAAGAGACCCAGTACTTC. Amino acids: CASSILFGGLQETQYF.

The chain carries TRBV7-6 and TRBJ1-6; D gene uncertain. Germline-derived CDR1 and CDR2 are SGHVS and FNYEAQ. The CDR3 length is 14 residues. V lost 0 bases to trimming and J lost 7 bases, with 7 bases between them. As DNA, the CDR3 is TGTGCCAGCAGCTTAGCGCAGGTCAATTCACCCCTCCACTTT. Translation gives CASSLAQVNSPLHF.

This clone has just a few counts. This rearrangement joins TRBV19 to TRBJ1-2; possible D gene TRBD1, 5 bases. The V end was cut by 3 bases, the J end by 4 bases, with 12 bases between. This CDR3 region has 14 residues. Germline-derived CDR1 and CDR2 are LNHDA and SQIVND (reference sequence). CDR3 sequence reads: CASSIQGGAYGYTF. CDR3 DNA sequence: TGTGCCAGTAGTATTCAGGGTGGCGCCTATGGCTACACCTTC.

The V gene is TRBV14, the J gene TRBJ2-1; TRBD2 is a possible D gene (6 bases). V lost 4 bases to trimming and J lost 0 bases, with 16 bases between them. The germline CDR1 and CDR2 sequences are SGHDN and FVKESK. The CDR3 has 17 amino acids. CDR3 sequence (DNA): TGTGCCAGCAGCCGGGGGGTGCGGGACGACTCCTACAATGAGCAGTTCTTC. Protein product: CASSRGVRDDSYNEQFF.

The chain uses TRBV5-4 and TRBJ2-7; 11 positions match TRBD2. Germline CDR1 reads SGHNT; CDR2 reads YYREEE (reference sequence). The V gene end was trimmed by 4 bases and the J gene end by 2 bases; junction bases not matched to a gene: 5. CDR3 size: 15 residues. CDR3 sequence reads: CASSPGTSGTYEQYF. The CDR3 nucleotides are TGTGCCAGCAGCCCCGGGACTAGCGGCACCTACGAGCAGTACTTC. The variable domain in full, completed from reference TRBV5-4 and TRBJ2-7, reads ETGVTQSPTHLIKTRGQQVTLRCSSQSGHNTVSWYQQALGQGPQFIFQYYREEENGRGNFPPRFSGLQFPNYSSELNVNALELDDSALYLCASSPGTSGTYEQYFGPGTRLTVT.

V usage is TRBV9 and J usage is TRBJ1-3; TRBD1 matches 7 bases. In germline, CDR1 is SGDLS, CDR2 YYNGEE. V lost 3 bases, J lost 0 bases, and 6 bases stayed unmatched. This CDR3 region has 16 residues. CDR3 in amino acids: CASSAGQANSGNTIYF. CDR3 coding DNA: TGTGCCAGCAGCGCCGGACAGGCCAACTCTGGAAACACCATATATTTT.